This T cell receptor beta chain emerged from a study of shared clonotypes between healthy human individuals. Overall study: Per donor, CD8 memory used one plate, CD8 naive used two, CD4 memory used three and CD4 naive used three.

Germline V gene sequence: CDR1 MNHEY, CDR2 SVGAGI. The V end lost 5 bases, the J end lost 2 bases, and 13 bases lay between the germline ends. The CDR3 has 15 residues. Assay: immunoSEQ multiplex PCR; the TCRdb copy retains only in-frame clones and omits some. The sample carries almost 700,000 clones, about 92% recorded once. Naive CD8 cells were CD45RO-negative, positively selected for CCR7, excluding terminally differentiated effector memory CD45RA+ cells. The source is a man aged 25-40 years in good health. Sample: naive CD8+ T cells sorted from blood. The J gene is TRBJ2-4, the V gene TRBV6-5; D remains unclear. The CDR3 sequence: CASSLGRGPKNIQYF. The DNA for the CDR3 is TGTGCCAGCAGTCTCGGTCGTGGCCCCAAAAACATTCAGTACTTC.